The source of this T cell receptor beta chain is a study of T cell responses to AZD1222 COVID-19 vaccine. The method was immunoSEQ multiplex PCR; TCRdb's version includes in-frame clones alone and lacks a portion of them. Among some 150,000 clones listed, 90% were seen once. Concerning this clone itself: Germline is not matched at one junction end, which may reflect a read error.

Germline lookup yields CDR1 MGHRA and CDR2 YSYEKL. The CDR3 has 15 amino acids. This sequence was found in an adult in good health. This material consisted of peripheral blood, taken on day 0 of AZD1222 vaccination. This chain links TRBV4-1 with TRBJ1-2; 7 nucleotides align to TRBD1. The CDR3 bases are TGCGCCAGCAGACAAGCATTAGGGGGCAACTATGGCTACACCTTC. This gives the protein CASRQALGGNYGYTF.